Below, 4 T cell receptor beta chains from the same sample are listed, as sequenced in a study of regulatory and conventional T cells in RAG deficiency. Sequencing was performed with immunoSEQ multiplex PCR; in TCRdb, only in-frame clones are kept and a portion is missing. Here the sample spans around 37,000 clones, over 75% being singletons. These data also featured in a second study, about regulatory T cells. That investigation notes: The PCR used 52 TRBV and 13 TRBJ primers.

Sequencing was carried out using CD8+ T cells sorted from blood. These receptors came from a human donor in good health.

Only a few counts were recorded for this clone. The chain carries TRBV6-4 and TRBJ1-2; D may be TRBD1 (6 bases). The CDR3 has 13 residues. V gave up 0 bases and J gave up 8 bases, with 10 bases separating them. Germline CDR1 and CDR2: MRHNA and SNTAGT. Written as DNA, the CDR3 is TGTGCCAGCAGTGACTCGGCAGGGGAAGGCTACACCTTC. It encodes CASSDSAGEGYTF.

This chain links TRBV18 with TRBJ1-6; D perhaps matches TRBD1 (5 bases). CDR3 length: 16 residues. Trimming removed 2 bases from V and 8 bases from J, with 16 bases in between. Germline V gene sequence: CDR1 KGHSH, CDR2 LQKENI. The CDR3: CASSPRQGGDDSPLHF. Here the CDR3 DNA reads TGTGCCAGCTCACCAAGGCAGGGTGGAGATGATTCACCCCTCCACTTT.

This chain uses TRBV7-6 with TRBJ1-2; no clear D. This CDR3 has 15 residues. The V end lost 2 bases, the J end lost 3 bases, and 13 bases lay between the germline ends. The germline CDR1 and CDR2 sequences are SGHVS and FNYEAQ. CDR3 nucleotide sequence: TGTGCCAGCAGCTTAACCCCCAGGCCTTACTATGGCTACACCTTC. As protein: CASSLTPRPYYGYTF.

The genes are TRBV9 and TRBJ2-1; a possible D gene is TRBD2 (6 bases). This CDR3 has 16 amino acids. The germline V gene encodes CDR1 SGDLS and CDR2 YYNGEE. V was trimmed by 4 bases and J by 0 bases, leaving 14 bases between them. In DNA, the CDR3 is TGTGCCAGCAGCCCCACCCCCGGGAGCTCCTACAATGAGCAGTTCTTC. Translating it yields CASSPTPGSSYNEQFF. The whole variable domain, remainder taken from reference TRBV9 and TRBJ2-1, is DSGVTQTPKHLITATGQRVTLRCSPRSGDLSVYWYQQSLDQGLQFLIQYYNGEERAKGNILERFSAQQFPDLHSELNLSSLELGDSALYFCASSPTPGSSYNEQFFGPGTRLTVL.